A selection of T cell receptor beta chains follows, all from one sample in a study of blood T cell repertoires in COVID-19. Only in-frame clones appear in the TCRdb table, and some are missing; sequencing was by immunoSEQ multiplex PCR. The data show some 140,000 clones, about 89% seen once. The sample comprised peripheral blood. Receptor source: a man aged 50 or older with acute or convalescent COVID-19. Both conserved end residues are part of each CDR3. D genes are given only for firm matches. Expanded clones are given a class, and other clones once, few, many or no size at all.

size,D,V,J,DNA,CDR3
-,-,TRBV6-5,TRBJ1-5,TGTGCCAGCAGAGACGCCGGGGATCAGCCCCAGCATTTT,CASRDAGDQPQHF
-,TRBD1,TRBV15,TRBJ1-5,TGTGCCACCAGCAAAGGACAGGGGGCTGGGAGCAATCAGCCCCAGCATTTT,CATSKGQGAGSNQPQHF
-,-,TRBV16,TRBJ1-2,TGTGCCAGCAGCCAAAATCTGGGCTCCGGCTACACCTTC,CASSQNLGSGYTF
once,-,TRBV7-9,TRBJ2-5,TGTGCCAGCAGCTTGCAGGGGTTGGAGACCCAGTACTTC,CASSLQGLETQYF
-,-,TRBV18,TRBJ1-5,TGTGCCAGCTCTCATAACAGAGAGGGTTCGGGCAATCAGCCCCAGCATTTT,CASSHNREGSGNQPQHF
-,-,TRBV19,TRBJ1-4,TGTGCCAGTACCACAGGCCTTATTAATGAAAAACTGTTTTTT,CASTTGLINEKLFF
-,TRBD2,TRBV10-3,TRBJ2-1,TGTGCCATCAGTGAAAGACTAGCAGGGAATGAGCAGTTCTTC,CAISERLAGNEQFF
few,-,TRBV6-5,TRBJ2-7,TGTGCCAGCAGTTCTAGAGGGCAATTCTACGAGCAGTACTTC,CASSSRGQFYEQYF
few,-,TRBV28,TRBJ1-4,TGTGCCAGCAGTCTCTCTGGCTCTGCAACTAATGAAAAACTGTTTTTT,CASSLSGSATNEKLFF
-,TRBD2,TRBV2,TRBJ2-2,TGTGCCAGCAGTGCCACTAGCGGGATCTACACCGGGGAGCTGTTTTTT,CASSATSGIYTGELFF
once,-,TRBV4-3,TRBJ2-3,TGCGCCAGCAGCCAATTCAGGGAAGGAGATACGCAGTATTTT,CASSQFREGDTQYF
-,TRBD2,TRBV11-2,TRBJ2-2,TGTGCCAGCACCGAAGCGGGGCAGAACACCGGGGAGCTGTTTTTT,CASTEAGQNTGELFF
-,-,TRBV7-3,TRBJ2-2,TGTGCCAGCAGGGCGGGTAACACCGGGGAGCTGTTTTTT,CASRAGNTGELFF
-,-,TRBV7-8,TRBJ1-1,TGTGCCAGCAGCTTAGCGTTGGGCAGCTTGAACACTGAAGCTTTCTTT,CASSLALGSLNTEAFF
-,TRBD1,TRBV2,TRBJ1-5,TGTGCCAGCAGTGTACAGGGGGAGGATCAGCCCCAGCATTTT,CASSVQGEDQPQHF
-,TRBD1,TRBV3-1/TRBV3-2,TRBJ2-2,TGTGCCAGCAGCCTGGGGACAGGGGACACCGGGGAGCTGTTTTTT,CASSLGTGDTGELFF
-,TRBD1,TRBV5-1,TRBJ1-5,TGCGCCAGCAGCACGACAGGGGCCGGACAGCCCCAGCATTTT,CASSTTGAGQPQHF
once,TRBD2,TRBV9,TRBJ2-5,TGTGCCAGCAGCGTAGCCCCGGGACTAGCGGGGGAGACCCAGTACTTC,CASSVAPGLAGETQYF
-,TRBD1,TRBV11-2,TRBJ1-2,TGTGCCAGCAGCCCGGGACAGGGTTCGATCGGCTACACCTTC,CASSPGQGSIGYTF
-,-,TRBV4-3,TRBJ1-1,TGCGCCAGCAGTCGCCTACAGGGGAACACTGAAGCTTTCTTT,CASSRLQGNTEAFF
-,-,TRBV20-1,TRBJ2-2,TGCAGTGCTAGCCGGGGGACGGAGCTGTTTTTT,CSASRGTELFF
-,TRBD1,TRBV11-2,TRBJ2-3,TGTGCCAGCAGCGGACAGGGGGGTAGCACAGATACGCAGTATTTT,CASSGQGGSTDTQYF
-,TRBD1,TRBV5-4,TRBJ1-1,TGTGCCAGCAGCAATAAGCCGGGACAGGGGGCCGGAACTGAAGCTTTCTTT,CASSNKPGQGAGTEAFF
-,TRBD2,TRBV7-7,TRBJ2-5,TGTGCTAGCAGCCTACTAGCGGGGGGGCCGGAGACCCAGTACTTC,CASSLLAGGPETQYF
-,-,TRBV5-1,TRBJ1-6,TGCGCCAGCAGCTTGGTGGGGCGGGGGAATTCACCCCTCCACTTT,CASSLVGRGNSPLHF
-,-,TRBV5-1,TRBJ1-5,TGCGCCAGCAGCCTCCCTCCCCCCTCGGGAACCTTTTTCGGTCAGCCCCAGCATTTT,CASSLPPPSGTFFGQPQHF
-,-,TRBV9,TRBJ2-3,TGTGCCAGCAGCGCAAGGGCAGGGTCATCAGATACGCAGTATTTT,CASSARAGSSDTQYF
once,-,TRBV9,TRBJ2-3,TGTGCCAGCAGCGTCTCGCATAGCCCAGGGACGCAGTATTTT,CASSVSHSPGTQYF
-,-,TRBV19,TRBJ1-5,TGTGCCAGTAGTGGTCGGCAGGTGAATCAGCCCCAGCATTTT,CASSGRQVNQPQHF
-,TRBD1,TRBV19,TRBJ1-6,TGTGCCAGTAGCTCCGACAGGGTTGGAGATAATTCACCCCTCCACTTT,CASSSDRVGDNSPLHF